These 8 T cell receptor beta chains originate from one sample sequenced in a study of blood T cell repertoires in COVID-19. This table comes from immunoSEQ multiplex PCR, and its TCRdb copy is limited to in-frame clones, with some not included. The data contain 200,000 or so clones, 80% to 90% of them singletons. What was sequenced was peripheral blood. The receptors shown here come from an elderly woman with acute or convalescent COVID-19.

The rearrangement links TRBV5-4 to TRBJ1-1; TRBD1 matches at 8 bases. CDR1 is SGHNT, CDR2 YYREEE, per germline (reference sequence). With V trimmed by 5 bases and J by 1 base, 10 bases remained unmatched. The CDR3 length is 16 residues. The CDR3, as DNA: TGTGCCAGCAGGAGACAGGGGATTGAAGGGAACACTGAAGCTTTCTTT. It yields the protein CASRRQGIEGNTEAFF.

The chain is built from TRBV5-1 and TRBJ2-5, with TRBD2 as a possible D gene (6 bases). The germline V gene encodes CDR1 SGHRS and CDR2 YFSETQ. Trimming took off 8 bases at V and 0 bases at J, with 14 bases between the two ends. CDR3 size: 14 residues. The CDR3, as DNA: TGCGCCAGTAGTGGCGGGGACCACCAAGAGACCCAGTACTTC. It specifies CASSGGDHQETQYF.

This clone was found once. V gene TRBV3-1 (or the pseudogene TRBV3-2) combines with J gene TRBJ1-2; D perhaps matches TRBD1 (6 bases). Deletions cut 4 bases from V and 7 bases from J, with 22 bases between. This CDR3 spans 16 amino acids. Per the germline V gene, CDR1 is LGHDT and CDR2 is YNNKEL (reference sequence). CDR3 residues: CASSPPGQGPPGGYTF. CDR3 coding DNA: TGTGCCAGCAGCCCCCCGGGGCAGGGGCCCCCCGGTGGCTACACCTTC.

This clone was counted between two and nine times. Other DNA sequences in the same sample also yield this CDR3. The rearrangement joins TRBV19 to TRBJ2-2; a possible D gene is TRBD2 (5 bases). This CDR3 has 15 amino acids. V lost 3 bases and J 2 bases, leaving 10 bases between the germline ends. Germline values: CDR1 LNHDA, CDR2 SQIVND (reference sequence). The CDR3 sequence: CASSILTGNTGELFF. The CDR3 region has the DNA TGTGCCAGTAGTATCTTAACGGGAAACACCGGGGAGCTGTTTTTT.

The rearrangement joins TRBV9 to TRBJ1-1; 10 bases are shared with TRBD1. Germline loops: CDR1 SGDLS, CDR2 YYNGEE. The CDR3 is 18 amino acids. The V gene end was trimmed by 5 bases and the J gene end by 4 bases; junction bases not matched to a gene: 17. CDR3 amino acids: CASSKTQMGQGPSTEAFF. DNA for the CDR3: TGTGCCAGCAGTAAAACTCAAATGGGACAGGGGCCTTCCACTGAAGCTTTCTTT. Combining the CDR3 with reference TRBV9 and TRBJ1-1 gives the whole variable domain DSGVTQTPKHLITATGQRVTLRCSPRSGDLSVYWYQQSLDQGLQFLIQYYNGEERAKGNILERFSAQQFPDLHSELNLSSLELGDSALYFCASSKTQMGQGPSTEAFFGQGTRLTVV.

V usage is TRBV10-3 and J usage is TRBJ1-1; 7 bases align to TRBD1. Germline V gives CDR1 ENHRY, CDR2 SYGVKD. Germline trimming cut 7 bases from V and 1 base from J; bases unmatched to any gene: 3. This CDR3 has 13 residues. The CDR3 DNA sequence: TGTGCCATCAAGAGACAGGGGAACACTGAAGCTTTCTTT. This translates into CAIKRQGNTEAFF.

The J gene is TRBJ1-3, the V gene TRBV6-6; D not certain. CDR3 length: 15 amino acids. Germline V CDR1 and CDR2: MNHNY, SVGAGI (reference sequence). V lost 7 bases and J 2 bases, leaving 15 bases between the germline ends. CDR3 nucleotide sequence: TGTGCCAGCACCCTATCCCGGGTAACTGGAAACACCATATATTTT. Its translation is CASTLSRVTGNTIYF.

The J gene is TRBJ2-3, the V gene TRBV5-6; tentative D call: TRBD2 (6 bases). Trimming took 4 bases from V and 0 from J, leaving 15 bases between them. CDR1 is SGHDT, CDR2 YYEEEE, per germline. The CDR3 contains 16 residues. This CDR3 is CASSPAGRRSTDTQYF. As DNA, the CDR3 is TGTGCCAGCAGCCCTGCGGGGCGGCGAAGCACAGATACGCAGTATTTT.